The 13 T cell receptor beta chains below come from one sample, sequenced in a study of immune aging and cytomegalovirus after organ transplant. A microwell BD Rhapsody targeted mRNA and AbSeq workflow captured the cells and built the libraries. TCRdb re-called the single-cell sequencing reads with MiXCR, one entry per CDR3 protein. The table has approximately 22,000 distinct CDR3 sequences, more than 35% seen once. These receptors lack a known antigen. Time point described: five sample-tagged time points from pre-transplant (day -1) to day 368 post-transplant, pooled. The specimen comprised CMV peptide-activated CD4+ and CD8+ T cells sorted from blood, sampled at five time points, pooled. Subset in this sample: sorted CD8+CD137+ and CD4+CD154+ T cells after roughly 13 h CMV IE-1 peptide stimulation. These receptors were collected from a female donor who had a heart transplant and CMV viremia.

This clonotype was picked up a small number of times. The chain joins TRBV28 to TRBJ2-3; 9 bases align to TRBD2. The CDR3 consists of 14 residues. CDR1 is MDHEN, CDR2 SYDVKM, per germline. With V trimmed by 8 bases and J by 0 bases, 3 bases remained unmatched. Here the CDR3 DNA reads TGTGCCAGCCAAGCGGGAGGAAGCACAGATACGCAGTATTTT. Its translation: CASQAGGSTDTQYF.

CDR3 region: CASSYSGGRETQYF. CDR3 nucleotide sequence: TGTGCCAGCAGTTACTCTGGGGGCCGAGAGACCCAGTACTTC. This rearrangement joins TRBV6-2 or TRBV6-3 to TRBJ2-5, with a weak D call TRBD1 (6 bases). The CDR3 is 14 amino acids. Germline CDR1 MNHEY, CDR2 SVGEGT. V lost 0 bases and J 4 bases, leaving 9 bases between the germline ends.

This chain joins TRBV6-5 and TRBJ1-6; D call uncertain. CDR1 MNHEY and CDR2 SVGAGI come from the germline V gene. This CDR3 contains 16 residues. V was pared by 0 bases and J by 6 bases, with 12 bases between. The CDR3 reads CASSYSLSPLNSPLHF. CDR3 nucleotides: TGTGCCAGCAGTTACTCTCTGTCGCCCCTTAATTCACCCCTCCACTTT.

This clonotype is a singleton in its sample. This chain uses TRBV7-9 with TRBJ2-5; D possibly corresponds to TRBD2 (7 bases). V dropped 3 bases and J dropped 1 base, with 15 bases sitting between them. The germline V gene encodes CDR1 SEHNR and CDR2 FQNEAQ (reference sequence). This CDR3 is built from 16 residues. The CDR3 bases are TGTGCCAGCAGCTTCTCCGCGGGGGCGGTCCAAGAGACCCAGTACTTC. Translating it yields CASSFSAGAVQETQYF.

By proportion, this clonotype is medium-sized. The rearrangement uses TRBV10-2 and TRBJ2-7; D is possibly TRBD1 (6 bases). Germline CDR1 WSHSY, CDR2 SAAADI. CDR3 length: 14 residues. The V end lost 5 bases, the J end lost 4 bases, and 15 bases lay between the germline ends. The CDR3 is CASSTGPRGYEQYF. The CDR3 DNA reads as TGCGCCAGCAGTACAGGACCGAGGGGGTACGAGCAGTACTTC.

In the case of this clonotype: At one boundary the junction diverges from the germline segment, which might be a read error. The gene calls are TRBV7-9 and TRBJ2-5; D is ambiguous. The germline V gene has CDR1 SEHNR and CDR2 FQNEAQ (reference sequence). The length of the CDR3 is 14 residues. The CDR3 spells CASGLDRAQETQHF. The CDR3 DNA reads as TGTGCCAGCGGCTTAGATAGGGCGCAAGAGACCCAGCACTTC.

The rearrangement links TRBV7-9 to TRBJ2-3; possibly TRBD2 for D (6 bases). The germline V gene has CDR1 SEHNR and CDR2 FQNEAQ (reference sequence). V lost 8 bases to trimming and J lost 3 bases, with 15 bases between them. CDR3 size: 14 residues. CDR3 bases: TGTGCCAGCTTAACGCAGGGAGGAACAGATACGCAGTATTTT. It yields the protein CASLTQGGTDTQYF.

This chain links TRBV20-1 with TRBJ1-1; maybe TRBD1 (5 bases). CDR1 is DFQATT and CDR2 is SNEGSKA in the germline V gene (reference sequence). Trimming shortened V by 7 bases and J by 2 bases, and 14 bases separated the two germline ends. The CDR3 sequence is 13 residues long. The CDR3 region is CSVGGQSNTEAFF. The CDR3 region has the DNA TGCAGTGTTGGAGGACAATCTAACACTGAAGCTTTCTTT.

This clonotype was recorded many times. CDR3 DNA: TGTGCCATCAGTGACCCCAAAGCCAAAAACATTCAGTACTTC. It encodes CAISDPKAKNIQYF. The chain links TRBV10-3 to TRBJ2-4, with D unclear. V lost 3 bases and J 0 bases, leaving 6 bases between the germline ends. Germline V gene sequence: CDR1 ENHRY, CDR2 SYGVKD. The CDR3 sequence is 14 residues long.

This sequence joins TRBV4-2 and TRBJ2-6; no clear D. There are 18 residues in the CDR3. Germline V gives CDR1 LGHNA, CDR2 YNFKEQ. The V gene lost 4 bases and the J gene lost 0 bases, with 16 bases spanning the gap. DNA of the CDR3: TGTGCCAGCAGCCCACAGAGGACGACTGACTCTGGGGCCAACGTCCTGACTTTC. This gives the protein CASSPQRTTDSGANVLTF.

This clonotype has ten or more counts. This CDR3 reads CASSNRQGGYEQYF. CDR3 nucleotide sequence: TGTGCCAGCAGTAACAGACAGGGGGGGTACGAGCAGTACTTC. The chain carries TRBV27 and TRBJ2-7; 9 positions agree with TRBD1. J gave up 4 bases and V 5 bases, and 6 bases lay outside the gene matches. The CDR3 length is 14 residues. CDR1 is MNHEY and CDR2 is SMNVEV in the germline V gene (reference sequence).

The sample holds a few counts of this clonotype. The CDR3 is CAIQARWDYGYTF. In DNA, the CDR3 is TGTGCCATCCAGGCCAGGTGGGACTATGGCTACACCTTC. The chain carries TRBV10-3 and TRBJ1-2; D gene unclear. Germline-derived CDR1 and CDR2 are ENHRY and SYGVKD. Trimming cost V 8 bases and J 3 bases, with 13 bases left between them. This CDR3 contains 13 residues.

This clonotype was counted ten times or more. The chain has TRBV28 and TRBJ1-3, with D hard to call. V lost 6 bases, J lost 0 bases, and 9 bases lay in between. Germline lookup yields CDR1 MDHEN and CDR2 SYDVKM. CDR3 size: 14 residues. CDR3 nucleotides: TGTGCCAGCAGCCTTACCTTCTCTGGAAACACCATATATTTT. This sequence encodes CASSLTFSGNTIYF.